Listed here are 16 T cell receptor beta chains from one sample, sequenced in a study of blood T cells in healthy people across ages. Sample-barcoded 5' priming and a J-beta primer mix drove a second PCR of 7 to 11 cycles. TCRdb redid the calling of the 5' RACE reads with MiXCR, one entry per CDR3 protein. The data show roughly 1,500,000 distinct CDR3 sequences, almost 35% seen once. Sequencing was carried out using blood. These receptor sequences come from a woman between 25 and 40 years old in good health.

This clonotype showed up just a few times. The gene calls are TRBV20-1 and TRBJ2-7; unclear D gene. V lost 7 bases and J 6 bases, leaving 16 bases between the germline ends. This CDR3 spans 12 amino acids. Germline-derived CDR1 and CDR2 are DFQATT and SNEGSKA (reference sequence). CDR3 in amino acids: CSVVLGPSEQYF. DNA of the CDR3: TGCAGTGTTGTGTTAGGTCCTTCCGAGCAGTACTTC.

The gene calls are TRBV29-1 and TRBJ1-2; D gene ambiguous. Germline assignment: CDR1 SQVTM and CDR2 ANQGSEA. The CDR3 spans 12 residues. Trimming took 2 bases from V and 2 from J, leaving 6 bases between them. CDR3 sequence (DNA): TGCAGCGTTGAACAGAGAAACTATGGCTACACCTTC. As protein: CSVEQRNYGYTF. Based on the CDR3 plus reference TRBV29-1 and TRBJ1-2, the full variable domain is SAVISQKPSRDICQRGTSLTIQCQVDSQVTMMFWYRQQPGQSLTLIATANQGSEATYESGFVIDKFPISRPNLTFSTLTVSNMSPEDSSIYLCSVEQRNYGYTFGSGTRLTVV.

Only a few counts were recorded for this clonotype. A read error may produce the germline difference seen at one junction end. The chain couples TRBV15 to TRBJ1-2; no clear D gene. This CDR3 is 15 amino acids long. The germline gives CDR1 LNHNV, CDR2 YYDKDF (reference sequence). CDR3 residues: CVTSREVGGPAGYTF. CDR3 DNA: TGTGTCACCAGCAGAGAAGTGGGAGGACCCGCGGGCTACACCTTC.

This clonotype was found a few times. The junction shows a germline mismatch at one end, possibly a read error. The V call is TRBV4-2, the J call TRBJ2-1; 10 nucleotides match TRBD2. The CDR3 sequence is 17 residues long. The germline V gene encodes CDR1 LGHNA and CDR2 YNFKEQ. The CDR3 DNA reads TGTGCCGGCAGCCAAGGCGGAACTAGCGGGGTCTACGATGAGCAGTTCTTC. This sequence encodes CAGSQGGTSGVYDEQFF.

This clonotype was seen only a few times. V is TRBV7-9 and J is TRBJ2-1, with 12 bases that match TRBD2. The ends lost 5 bases at V and 9 bases at J; junction bases unmatched: 17. Germline values: CDR1 SEHNR, CDR2 FQNEAQ (reference sequence). The CDR3 loop spans 18 amino acids. In DNA, the CDR3 is TGTGCCAGCAGCCCGCGAGGTTCGACTAGCGGGAGATTGCGTGAGCAGTTCTTC. Its protein product is CASSPRGSTSGRLREQFF.

The chain uses TRBV27 and TRBJ1-4; D is perhaps TRBD1 (5 bases). With 11 bases removed from V and 6 bases from J, the gap between germline ends came to 16 bases. Germline V gives CDR1 MNHEY, CDR2 SMNVEV (reference sequence). The CDR3 is 13 amino acids. As DNA, the CDR3 is TGTGCCTGGACGGGGAGAGGGGATGAAAAACTGTTTTTT. Its translation: CAWTGRGDEKLFF.

This clonotype was detected a few times. J is TRBJ2-1 and V is TRBV2, with a possible D match to TRBD1 (5 bases). With 3 bases removed from V and 0 bases from J, the gap between germline ends came to 9 bases. Germline V CDR1 and CDR2: SNHLY, FYNNEI. This CDR3 spans 15 amino acids. CDR3 coding DNA: TGTGCCAGCAGTGATGGGGCGATCTCCTACAATGAGCAGTTCTTC. It translates to CASSDGAISYNEQFF.

The chain joins TRBV25-1 to TRBJ2-7; 8 positions agree with TRBD2. The germline gives CDR1 MGHDK, CDR2 SYGVNS. This CDR3 contains 13 residues. V lost 6 bases and J lost 3; bases outside the gene matches: 4. The CDR3 protein is CASRTSVFYEQYF. The CDR3 nucleotides are TGTGCCAGCAGGACTAGCGTTTTCTACGAGCAGTACTTC.

The chain is built from TRBV2 and TRBJ2-5; a weak D match, TRBD1 (5 bases). From germline, CDR1 is SNHLY and CDR2 FYNNEI. This CDR3 region has 15 residues. V lost 4 bases and J 2 bases, leaving 14 bases between the germline ends. CDR3 protein: CASSVPQDYQETQYF. The CDR3 DNA reads TGTGCCAGCAGTGTGCCACAGGATTATCAAGAGACCCAGTACTTC.

V usage is TRBV5-1 and J usage is TRBJ1-1, with D perhaps TRBD1 (5 bases). Trimming removed 7 bases at V and 3 bases at J, with 13 bases between. Looked up from germline, CDR1 is SGHRS and CDR2 is YFSETQ. CDR3 length: 13 residues. The CDR3 is CASRDLADTEAFF. In nucleotides, the CDR3 is TGCGCCAGCCGGGACCTGGCGGACACTGAAGCTTTCTTT.

The table lists this clonotype with a few counts. The chain recombines TRBV4-2 with TRBJ2-7, with D possibly matching TRBD1 (6 bases). The CDR3 runs to 13 residues. V lost 3 bases and J 4 bases, leaving 10 bases between the germline ends. The germline V gene has CDR1 LGHNA and CDR2 YNFKEQ. The CDR3 protein is CASSHQGLYEQYF. DNA of the CDR3: TGTGCCAGCAGCCACCAGGGGTTGTACGAGCAGTACTTC.

This sequence joins TRBV30 and TRBJ2-7, with 11 positions matching TRBD1. The CDR3 is made up of 14 amino acids. The J segment lost 3 bases and the V segment lost 3 bases, leaving 4 bases of the junction unmatched. From germline, CDR1 is GTSNPN and CDR2 SVGIG (reference sequence). The CDR3: CAWRPGTGGYEQYF. For the CDR3, the DNA is TGTGCCTGGAGACCCGGGACAGGGGGCTACGAGCAGTACTTC. Together with reference TRBV30 and TRBJ2-7, the CDR3 gives the full variable domain: SQTIHQWPATLVQPVGSPLSLECTVEGTSNPNLYWYRQAAGRGLQLLFYSVGIGQISSEVPQNLSASRPQDRQFILSSKKLLLSDSGFYLCAWRPGTGGYEQYFGPGTRLTVT.

This clonotype came up many times. The genes are TRBV20-1 and TRBJ2-5; 9 nucleotides align to TRBD1. Germline V gene data show CDR1 as DFQATT and CDR2 as SNEGSKA (reference sequence). This CDR3 contains 13 residues. Unmatched junction bases numbered 3, after V lost 5 bases and J lost 2 bases. CDR3 residues: CSAGGQGQETQYF. The CDR3 DNA reads as TGCAGTGCTGGAGGACAGGGGCAAGAGACCCAGTACTTC.

This clonotype was detected many times. The chain recombines TRBV10-3 with TRBJ2-3; 11 nucleotides match TRBD2. CDR3 length: 16 residues. The ends lost 7 bases at V and 6 bases at J; junction bases unmatched: 12. Germline V gene sequence: CDR1 ENHRY, CDR2 SYGVKD. The CDR3 region has the DNA TGTGCCATCAAGACTAGCGGGACCACATTAGGGGATACGCAGTATTTT. It yields the protein CAIKTSGTTLGDTQYF.

This clonotype was counted only a few times. The chain links TRBV20-1 to TRBJ2-3; tentative D call: TRBD1 (6 bases). V lost 6 bases and J 0 bases, leaving 13 bases between the germline ends. Germline CDR1 and CDR2: DFQATT and SNEGSKA (reference sequence). CDR3 size: 14 residues. CDR3 DNA sequence: TGCAGTGCCGCCGGGACACCGAGCACAGATACGCAGTATTTT. Translating gives CSAAGTPSTDTQYF.

The sample holds a few counts of this clonotype. The chain couples TRBV18 to TRBJ1-2; no clear D gene. The CDR3 contains 12 residues. CDR1 is KGHSH, CDR2 LQKENI, per germline. V lost 2 bases and J 6 bases, leaving 7 bases between the germline ends. In DNA, the CDR3 is TGTGCCAGCTCACCAAAAGGAGATGGCTACACCTTC. Residues: CASSPKGDGYTF.